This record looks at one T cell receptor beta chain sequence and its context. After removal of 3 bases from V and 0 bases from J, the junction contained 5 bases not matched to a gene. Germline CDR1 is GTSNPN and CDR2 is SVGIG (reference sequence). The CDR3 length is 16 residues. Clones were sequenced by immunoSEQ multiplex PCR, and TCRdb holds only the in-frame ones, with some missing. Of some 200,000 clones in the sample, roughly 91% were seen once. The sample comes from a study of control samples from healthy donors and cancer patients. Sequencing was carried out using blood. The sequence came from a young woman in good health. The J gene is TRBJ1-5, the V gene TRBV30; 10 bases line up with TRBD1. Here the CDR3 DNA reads TGTGCCTGGAGCGGGGACAGGGGCTATAGCAATCAGCCCCAGCATTTT. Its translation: CAWSGDRGYSNQPQHF.